This T cell receptor beta chain was documented in a study of cytomegalovirus exposure and HLA in healthy donors. Study information: The 130 or so validation repertoires and the approximately 690 first-cohort repertoires shared a platform, a later analysis reported. The study, taken as a whole, reports: The tendency of first-cohort TCR clusters to co-occur in the 95 to 150 validation repertoires was the finding of a later analysis. The study recorded 164 TCR beta chains that were cytomegalovirus-associated.

It was the approximately 130-subject validation cohort, separate from the roughly 700-subject first cohort, to which the donors belonged. Measured with immunoSEQ multiplex PCR; TCRdb has only the in-frame clones, and not every one. This sample has around 260,000 clones; about nine tenths occur once, and the top ten carry 3% to 3.5%. The CDR3 has 15 amino acids. Trimming took 1 base from V and 5 from J; bases not matched to a gene: 5. Germline CDR1 reads SGDLS; CDR2 reads YYNGEE. Comment on this clone: Its antigen remains unknown.

The sequencing sample was made of PBMCs. The chain carries TRBV9 and TRBJ2-1; 8 bases are shared with TRBD2. The origin of this receptor is a woman aged 30 to 39 in good health and CMV-seronegative. CDR3 sequence: CASSVQGLGDNEQFF. CDR3 coding DNA: TGTGCCAGCAGCGTACAGGGACTAGGGGACAATGAGCAGTTCTTC.